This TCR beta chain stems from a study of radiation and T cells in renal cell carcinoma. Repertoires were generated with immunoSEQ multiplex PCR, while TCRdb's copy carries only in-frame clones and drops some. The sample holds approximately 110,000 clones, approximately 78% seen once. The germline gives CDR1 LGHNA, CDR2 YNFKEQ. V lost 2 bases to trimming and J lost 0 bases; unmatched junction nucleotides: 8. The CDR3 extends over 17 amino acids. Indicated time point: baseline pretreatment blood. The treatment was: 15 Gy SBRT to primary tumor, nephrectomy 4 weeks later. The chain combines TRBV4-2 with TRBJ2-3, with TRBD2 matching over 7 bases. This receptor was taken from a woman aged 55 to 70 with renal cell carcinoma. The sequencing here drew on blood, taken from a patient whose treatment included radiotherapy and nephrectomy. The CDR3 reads CASSQPLGGGSTDTQYF. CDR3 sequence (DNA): TGTGCCAGCAGCCAACCCCTGGGGGGGGGTAGCACAGATACGCAGTATTTT.